This T cell receptor (beta chain) was captured in a study of CD8 T cells in ankylosing spondylitis. Study-wide points: Significant enrichment of disease-linked clones was reported in matched ankylosing spondylitis synovial fluid.

MiXCR, run by TCRdb on the 5' RACE reads, gives a single entry per CDR3 protein. The sample has 150,000 or so distinct CDR3 sequences, around a tenth seen once; the top ten hold about 14%. The germline gives CDR1 SGHDT, CDR2 YYEEEE. The V and J ends lost 7 bases and 3 bases respectively, with 14 bases between them. CDR3 length equals 14 residues. This clonotype was seen a handful of times. The antigen is unknown. The V gene is TRBV5-6, the J gene TRBJ2-1; D gene uncertain. The sequenced material came from blood, either unsorted or a sorted T cell fraction (not recorded which). This TCR was sampled from a female donor with ankylosing spondylitis or in good health (not recorded which). In nucleotides, the CDR3 is TGTGCCAGCTTGAGCTCCGGCGGCTACAATGAGCAGTTCTTC. As protein: CASLSSGGYNEQFF.